The T cell receptor (beta chain) under discussion was sequenced for a study of T cells in Graves' hyperthyroidism and ophthalmopathy. On the study more broadly: Blood was drawn when the patient was first diagnosed and still untreated. Study results and caveats: Researchers found most expanded thyroid clonotypes above 0.001 in blood as well.

This CDR3 has 15 amino acids. Looked up from germline, CDR1 is SGHTA and CDR2 is FQGTGA. After removal of 1 base from V and 3 bases from J, the junction contained 4 bases not matched to a gene. Amplification of TCR beta CDR3 regions used RNA as the template. A set of HTBI primers served as the primers for a first-round RT-PCR of the TCR CDR3. TCRdb processed the multiplex PCR reads anew with MiXCR; each CDR3 protein has one entry. The table shows about 290,000 distinct CDR3 sequences, with roughly 15% occurring only once. With regard to this clonotype: What it recognizes is unknown.

The sample comprised blood. This receptor was obtained from a woman aged 30 to 39 with Graves' hyperthyroidism that later progressed to Graves' ophthalmopathy. This chain joins TRBV7-3 and TRBJ2-5; 8 bases are shared with TRBD2. In nucleotides, the CDR3 is TGTGCCAGCAGCTTAAACGGGGGGGCCGAAGAGACCCAGTACTTC. Residues: CASSLNGGAEETQYF.